Shown below are 4 T cell receptor beta chains from a single sample sequenced in a study of blood T cell repertoires in COVID-19. Produced via immunoSEQ multiplex PCR; TCRdb's table is partial and in-frame only. This sample has some 260,000 clones, with roughly 87% found just once. Material for sequencing was peripheral blood. The receptor source for this set is a human donor in a cohort sampled during active COVID-19.

This rearrangement joins TRBV9 to TRBJ2-7, with 8 bases that match TRBD1. The germline V gene encodes CDR1 SGDLS and CDR2 YYNGEE. The CDR3 has 13 residues. The J segment lost 7 bases and the V segment lost 2 bases, leaving 5 bases of the junction unmatched. For the CDR3, the DNA is TGTGCCAGCAGCGTCTTAACAGGGGGAGAGCAGTACTTC. This encodes CASSVLTGGEQYF. Together with reference TRBV9 and TRBJ2-7, the CDR3 gives the full variable domain: DSGVTQTPKHLITATGQRVTLRCSPRSGDLSVYWYQQSLDQGLQFLIQYYNGEERAKGNILERFSAQQFPDLHSELNLSSLELGDSALYFCASSVLTGGEQYFGPGTRLTVT.

In its sample, this clone was seen once. This chain joins TRBV19 and TRBJ2-3; 7 bases fit TRBD2. The J segment lost 2 bases and the V segment lost 0 bases, leaving 5 bases of the junction unmatched. CDR3 length: 16 amino acids. Germline loops: CDR1 LNHDA, CDR2 SQIVND (reference sequence). As DNA, the CDR3 is TGTGCCAGTAGTATAGAAGCGGGGTCCCTCACAGATACGCAGTATTTT. Translating it yields CASSIEAGSLTDTQYF.

The gene calls are TRBV21-1 and TRBJ2-7; the table calls TRBD2, which could not be checked here. TRBV21-1 is described as a pseudogene. This CDR3 has 15 residues. This CDR3 is CASSRTRRGGREQYF. The CDR3 nucleotides read TGTGCCAGCAGTAGGACTAGGAGGGGTGGGCGCGAGCAGTACTTC.

V and J are TRBV4-3 and TRBJ1-1, with TRBD1 matching 11 bases. This CDR3 is 15 amino acids long. The junction had 4 bases not matched to a gene; V was cut back by 1 base and J by 6 bases. CDR1 is LGHNA, CDR2 YSLEER, per germline. The chain's CDR3 is CASSQGTGGRAEAFF. The CDR3 region has the DNA TGCGCCAGCAGCCAAGGGACAGGGGGCAGGGCTGAAGCTTTCTTT.